The rows below give T cell receptor beta chains drawn from one sample of a study of T cells in Graves' hyperthyroidism and ophthalmopathy. TCRdb itself ran the multiplex PCR reads through MiXCR, one entry per CDR3 protein. The sample records about 380,000 distinct CDR3 sequences, about 13% being singletons. The sample consisted of blood. The receptors stem from a man younger than 40 with Graves' hyperthyroidism that later progressed to Graves' ophthalmopathy. CDR3s include the opening cysteine and the closing phenylalanine or tryptophan. Fields, in order: D gene, V gene, clone size, J gene, CDR3 protein, CDR3 DNA. The D gene is left open where the match is weak. Expanded clones get a size class; other rows say once, few or many, or leave the size out.

>.|TRBV15|few|TRBJ1-6
CATSRDPDRHNSPLHF
TGTGCCACCAGCAGAGATCCGGACAGACATAATTCACCCCTCCACTTT
>.|TRBV5-1|many|TRBJ1-1
CASSLAVLQGWANTEAFF
TGCGCCAGCAGCTTGGCCGTTCTCCAGGGATGGGCGAACACTGAAGCTTTCTTT
>TRBD2|TRBV29-1|few|TRBJ2-1
CSVDSTSGNEQFF
TGCAGCGTTGACTCCACTAGCGGCAATGAGCAGTTCTTC
>.|TRBV29-1|.|TRBJ1-3
CSVASGDGNTIYF
TGCAGCGTTGCCTCCGGGGACGGAAACACCATATATTTT
>.|TRBV20-1|many|TRBJ2-1
CSARTGFPSYNEQFF
TGCAGTGCTAGGACGGGGTTCCCCTCCTACAATGAGCAGTTCTTC
>.|TRBV5-7|.|TRBJ2-5
CASRPDYWQETQYF
TGTGCCAGCAGACCGGACTACTGGCAAGAGACCCAGTACTTC
>TRBD2|TRBV9|few|TRBJ2-2
CASSVGGGATGELFF
TGTGCCAGCAGCGTAGGGGGAGGGGCGACCGGGGAGCTGTTTTTT
>.|TRBV29-1|few|TRBJ2-4
CSAVTPVQRDIQYF
TGCAGCGCTGTTACACCAGTCCAAAGGGACATTCAGTACTTC
>TRBD1|TRBV3-1|few|TRBJ1-6
CASSRLDRAYNSPLHF
TGTGCCAGCAGCCGACTGGACAGGGCGTATAATTCACCCCTCCACTTT
>TRBD1|TRBV11-3|many|TRBJ2-1
CASTLHGQGVVEQFF
TGTGCCAGCACTTTACATGGCCAGGGGGTGGTTGAGCAGTTCTTC
>.|TRBV5-4|few|TRBJ2-5
CASSPSVGGLGETQYF
TGTGCCAGCAGCCCCTCTGTAGGGGGGTTAGGAGAGACCCAGTACTTC
>.|TRBV12-3/TRBV12-4|few|TRBJ2-3
CASLKSRGDISTQYF
TGTGCCAGCCTTAAGAGCAGGGGGGATATTAGTACGCAGTATTTT
>TRBD2|TRBV9|few|TRBJ2-1
CASSTGLAGDNEQFF
TGTGCCAGCAGCACGGGACTAGCGGGTGACAATGAGCAGTTCTTC
>.|TRBV28|.|TRBJ2-3
CASSLGAGISTDTQYF
TGTGCCAGCAGTTTAGGGGCGGGGATTAGCACAGATACGCAGTATTTT
>TRBD1|TRBV2|many|TRBJ1-2
CASSERTGSGYTF
TGTGCCAGCAGTGAAAGGACAGGGTCTGGCTACACCTTC
>TRBD1|TRBV25-1|.|TRBJ1-2
CASSERTGDYGYTF
TGTGCCAGCAGTGAGCGGACAGGGGACTATGGCTACACCTTC
>TRBD1|TRBV20-1|many|TRBJ2-5
CSGHRGPGVTQYF
TGCAGTGGTCACAGGGGGCCTGGGGTGACCCAGTACTTC
>.|TRBV20-1|.|TRBJ1-5
CSARGGLNQPQHF
TGCAGTGCTAGGGGGGGCCTCAATCAGCCCCAGCATTTT
>.|TRBV29-1|few|TRBJ2-3
CSVESGRVAPDTQYF
TGCAGCGTTGAATCGGGTAGGGTCGCGCCAGATACGCAGTATTTT
>.|TRBV13|.|TRBJ1-3
CASSLSVTGSGNTIYF
TGTGCCAGCAGCCTATCCGTGACAGGCTCTGGAAACACCATATATTTT
>.|TRBV20-1|few|TRBJ1-1
CSAGSSRGRNAEAFF
TGCAGTGCTGGATCATCGCGGGGGAGGAACGCTGAAGCTTTCTTT
>.|TRBV7-6|.|TRBJ2-2
CASSLALSNTGELFF
TGTGCCAGCAGCTTAGCCCTATCGAACACCGGGGAGCTGTTTTTT
>.|TRBV7-3|.|TRBJ2-5
CASSLYSQETQYF
TGTGCCAGCAGCTTGTACAGCCAAGAGACCCAGTACTTC
>TRBD1|TRBV6-1|many|TRBJ1-2
CASRQQGADGYTF
TGTGCCAGCAGGCAACAGGGGGCAGATGGCTACACCTTC
>.|TRBV11-2|once|TRBJ2-2
CASSPVRNTGELFF
TGTGCCAGCAGCCCGGTCAGGAACACCGGGGAGCTGTTTTTT
>.|TRBV28|many|TRBJ1-5
CASSFRGDSNQPQHF
TGTGCCAGCAGTTTTCGGGGGGATAGCAATCAGCCCCAGCATTTT
>.|TRBV6-1|few|TRBJ1-5
CASSTIGISDQPQHF
TGTGCCAGCAGTACGATCGGGATCTCCGATCAGCCCCAGCATTTT
>.|TRBV11-2|few|TRBJ1-2
CASSRDTYYGYTF
TGTGCCAGCAGCCGGGACACCTACTATGGCTACACCTTC
>.|TRBV18|many|TRBJ2-4
CASSPPFEDIQYF
TGTGCCAGCTCACCACCGTTCGAGGACATTCAGTACTTC
>.|TRBV5-1|few|TRBJ2-6
CASSLRPGISSGANVLTF
TGCGCCAGCAGCTTACGACCAGGGATCAGCTCTGGGGCCAACGTCCTGACTTTC
>TRBD2|TRBV27|.|TRBJ2-7
CARVPVLAGGYEQYF
TGTGCCAGAGTCCCGGTCCTAGCGGGGGGTTACGAGCAGTACTTC
>.|TRBV5-1|few|TRBJ2-1
CASSYTGLDEQFF
TGCGCCAGCAGCTACACAGGGCTCGATGAGCAGTTCTTC
>TRBD1|TRBV2|many|TRBJ1-4
CASRGTGVFEKLFF
TGTGCCAGCAGAGGGACAGGGGTCTTTGAAAAACTGTTTTTT
>TRBD1|TRBV2|many|TRBJ1-1
CASSGLVRGRSEAFF
TGTGCCAGCAGTGGATTGGTCAGGGGGCGATCCGAAGCTTTCTTT
>TRBD1|TRBV28|many|TRBJ2-7
CASSSDSTGLYEQYF
TGTGCCAGCAGTTCCGATTCGACAGGGCTCTACGAGCAGTACTTC
>TRBD2|TRBV20-1|many|TRBJ2-1
CSGETSGAFNEQFF
TGCAGTGGCGAGACTAGCGGGGCTTTTAATGAGCAGTTCTTC
>.|TRBV9|.|TRBJ1-6
CASGTANNSPLHF
TGTGCCTCCGGGACGGCCAATAATTCACCCCTCCACTTT
>.|TRBV18|many|TRBJ1-1
CASSARSEAFF
TGTGCCAGCTCGGCAAGGAGTGAAGCTTTCTTT
>TRBD1|TRBV5-5|many|TRBJ2-5
CASSLGQSGGHVRETQYF
TGTGCCAGCAGCTTGGGTCAATCAGGGGGCCACGTACGTGAGACCCAGTACTTC
>TRBD1|TRBV11-2|.|TRBJ2-2
CASSLRRTRGQASTGELFF
TGTGCCAGCAGCTTAAGACGGACCAGGGGGCAAGCTAGCACCGGGGAGCTGTTTTTT
>TRBD1|TRBV29-1|.|TRBJ1-5
CSVRDSLNQPQHF
TGCAGCGTTCGGGACAGCCTCAATCAGCCCCAGCATTTT
>TRBD1|TRBV20-1|few|TRBJ2-3
CSARSGQVDTQYF
TGCAGTGCTAGATCCGGACAGGTGGATACGCAGTATTTT
>.|TRBV11-3|.|TRBJ2-3
CASSPIANHTDTQYF
TGTGCCAGCAGCCCTATAGCGAACCACACAGATACGCAGTATTTT